This T cell receptor (beta chain) was profiled in a study of OX40 agonist ivuxolimab in advanced cancers. With respect to the entire study: Ivuxolimab was an agonistic, fully human IgG2 monoclonal antibody directed against OX40 (CD134), a costimulatory receptor. Intravenous ivuxolimab was administered to patients every 2 weeks at six dose levels: 0.01, 0.1, 0.3, 1.5, 3 and 10 mg/kg. Among the roughly 50 dose-escalation patients, around 20 had hepatocellular carcinoma, approximately 15 melanoma, 9 renal cell carcinoma and 9 head and neck cancer. The dose-escalation cohort was about 86% male with a mean age of about 65 years, ranging from about 20 to 85. Prior anti-PD-1, anti-PD-L1 or anti-CTLA-4 therapy was permitted, and 40% of dose-escalation patients had received checkpoint inhibitors. Three dose-escalation patients achieved partial responses, one with hepatocellular carcinoma and two with cutaneous melanoma. The purpose of peripheral TCRbeta sequencing was to test whether ivuxolimab changed TCR sequence diversity and led to clonal T-cell expansion. The paper reports the monotherapy dose-escalation portion (N of about 50 patients) of the phase I ivuxolimab trial. The investigation overall reported the following: After ivuxolimab, expanded clones were on average more numerous among CD8+ T cells than among CD4+ T cells. At doses from 0.1 to 3.0 mg/kg, clonal expansion was seen in both CD4+ and CD8+ blood T cells between baseline and week 6. The antigen specificity of the clonally expanded peripheral T cells was not determined. In the 0.1-3.0 mg/kg groups, partial responders were among the patients with the lowest normalized peripheral clonal expansion, particularly in CD8+ T cells. Low levels of normalized T-cell clonal expansion were also seen in some patients who did not respond.

Patients with a history of autoimmune disease or receiving systemic immunosuppression were excluded from the trial. Peripheral blood for TCR sequencing was collected from all dose cohorts at baseline, on cycle 4 day 1, and on cycle 7 day 1. Samples came from an open-label, multicenter, first-in-human phase I dose-escalation trial of ivuxolimab. The trial enrolled adults with locally advanced or metastatic head and neck squamous cell, hepatocellular, melanoma or renal cell carcinoma. Before TCR sequencing, CD4+ T cells and CD8+ T cells from peripheral blood were sorted into separate populations. This clone was detected only once. What this receptor recognizes is not known. There are no base qualities to consult, and no much larger clone falls within one base. Genomic DNA was isolated from the sorted cells so that the TCRbeta CDR3 region could be sequenced. TCRbeta CDR3 regions were sequenced using the immunoSEQ Assay. Held by TCRdb, this immuneACCESS table contains in-frame sequences only and omits some clones. Under half of the omission traces to an unresolved V gene where checked; the cause of the rest is unknown. The sample data list under 100,000 clones, and roughly 90% of these were observed just once. Around 2.7% of the sample goes to the ten largest clones.

V is cut by 1 base and J by 4 bases, and the space between the germline ends is 10 bases. The germline V gene gives CDR1 as SGHVS and CDR2 as FQNEAQ. The CDR3 starts with the cysteine, ends with the phenylalanine, and has 14 residues. The read is trimmed to its CDR3 DNA, 42 bases read in frame from base 1. The V and J genes are TRBV7-8 and TRBJ1-2; perhaps TRBD1 is the D gene, with 5 bases matching. The material was CD4+ or CD8+ T cells sorted from blood, obtained in a trial of the OX40 agonist ivuxolimab. This sequence originates from an adult with an advanced solid tumor such as melanoma, head and neck, liver or kidney cancer. The CDR3 here reads CASSLGQPSYGYTF. The nucleotide sequence reads TGTGCCAGCAGCTTAGGACAGCCGTCCTATGGCTACACCTTC.